These 8 T cell receptor beta chains were all obtained from the same sample, sequenced in a study of blood T cell repertoires in COVID-19. Sequencing was performed with immunoSEQ multiplex PCR; in TCRdb, only in-frame clones are kept and a portion is missing. This sample yields tens of thousands of clones, of which over 80% are seen a single time; 25% to 30% belongs to the top ten. The specimen was peripheral blood. These receptors came from a woman of 80 years or more with acute or convalescent COVID-19.

J is TRBJ2-2 and V is TRBV28; the D is unclear. V was cut by 6 bases and J by 4 bases, with 15 bases left in between. Germline assignment: CDR1 MDHEN and CDR2 SYDVKM. CDR3 length equals 15 residues. DNA of the CDR3: TGTGCCAGCAGCCCCCACGGAGATGGCACCGGGGAGCTGTTTTTT. Protein sequence: CASSPHGDGTGELFF.

The chain is built from TRBV7-9 and TRBJ1-4; 10 nucleotides match TRBD1. Unmatched junction bases numbered 13, after V lost 0 bases and J lost 6 bases. Germline lookup yields CDR1 SEHNR and CDR2 FQNEAQ (reference sequence). The CDR3 runs 19 residues. This CDR3 is CASSLALGDRGDVDEKLFF. CDR3 DNA sequence: TGTGCCAGCAGCTTAGCGCTTGGGGACAGGGGAGACGTGGATGAAAAACTGTTTTTT.

The chain links TRBV11-3 to TRBJ1-2; D possibly corresponds to TRBD1 (5 bases). There are 13 residues in the CDR3. Germline V gene sequence: CDR1 SGHNT, CDR2 YENEEA. Trimming removed 5 bases at V and 4 bases at J, with 11 bases between. As DNA, the CDR3 is TGTGCCAGCAGCCCGCAAGGGGTCTATGGCTACACCTTC. Translated: CASSPQGVYGYTF.

The chain uses TRBV19 and TRBJ1-5; 8 positions match TRBD1. Germline loops: CDR1 LNHDA, CDR2 SQIVND (reference sequence). V lost 6 bases, J lost 0 bases, and 10 bases stayed unmatched. This CDR3 comprises 17 residues. CDR3 sequence reads: CASRSDRAPNSNQPQHF. CDR3 nucleotide sequence: TGTGCCAGTAGATCGGACAGGGCCCCTAATAGCAATCAGCCCCAGCATTTT.

This chain uses TRBV18 with TRBJ1-1, with 7 bases lining up with TRBD1. The V segment lost 3 bases and the J segment 3 bases; nucleotides outside the gene matches: 7. The germline gives CDR1 KGHSH, CDR2 LQKENI. The CDR3 runs 15 residues. Written as DNA, the CDR3 is TGTGCCAGCTCACCTCAAACAGGGGACCACACTGAAGCTTTCTTT. Translating gives CASSPQTGDHTEAFF.

This clone appeared a single time. The genes are TRBV3-1 (or the pseudogene TRBV3-2) and TRBJ2-1, with D possibly matching TRBD1 (5 bases). This CDR3 contains 13 residues. V was shortened by 5 bases and J by 6 bases, with 11 bases between the two germline ends. In germline, CDR1 is LGHDT, CDR2 YNNKEL (reference sequence). The DNA of the CDR3 is TGTGCCAGCAGCGACTGGCAGGGCAATGAGCAGTTCTTC. It encodes CASSDWQGNEQFF.

The V call is TRBV6-5, the J call TRBJ1-2, with a weak D call TRBD1 (6 bases). Trimming removed 6 bases at V and 8 bases at J, with 19 bases between. CDR1 and CDR2 from the germline V gene are MNHEY and SVGAGI. This CDR3 spans 14 amino acids. The CDR3 region has the DNA TGTGCCAGCAGGGGTAAACAGGGCCTCGGAGGCTACACCTTC. It translates to CASRGKQGLGGYTF.

The chain recombines TRBV27 with TRBJ2-7, with TRBD1 matching 7 bases. The CDR3 is 12 residues long. CDR1 is MNHEY and CDR2 is SMNVEV in the germline V gene (reference sequence). V shed 5 bases, J shed 9 bases, and the junction held 7 bases outside the gene matches. The CDR3 sequence is CASSPPGTAQYF. The CDR3 DNA is TGTGCCAGCAGTCCCCCCGGGACAGCGCAGTACTTC.